These T cell receptor beta chains were read from a single sample in a study of post-analysis software for immune sequencing data. TCRdb called the PCR reads again in MiXCR, with one record for every CDR3 protein. Among roughly 670,000 distinct CDR3 sequences listed, roughly three fifths were seen once. The specimen was blood. The receptors come from a girl aged 2-10 years with multiple sclerosis. CDR3s include the opening cysteine and the closing phenylalanine or tryptophan. Fields, in order: J gene, V gene, clone size, CDR3 protein. Clone size appears in some rows only: once, few, many, or a class for an expanded clone.

TRBJ2-5,TRBV7-9,-,CASSLSSGVRETQYF
TRBJ1-5,TRBV21-1,-,CASTQGMRGSNQPQHF
TRBJ2-1,TRBV20-1,once,CSANWDSAYNEQFF
TRBJ2-1,TRBV4-1,-,CASSQDLAGSTYNEQFF
TRBJ1-1,TRBV29-1,-,CSAGRENTEAFF
TRBJ1-2,TRBV7-2,-,CASSLSRRGGYTF
TRBJ2-7,TRBV5-5,-,CASSLYIAGVSYEQYF
TRBJ2-6,TRBV19,-,CASSIDSDWKGANVLTF
-,TRBV20-1,once,CSAGRQGGETQYF
TRBJ2-3,TRBV7-2,-,CASSLVAGASGDTQYF
TRBJ2-1,TRBV11-2,-,CASSQRDSSHNERFF
TRBJ1-5,TRBV20-1,-,CSARAEQRQPQHF
TRBJ2-7,TRBV6-2/TRBV6-3,-,CASSRASGGLLAYEQYF
TRBJ2-1,TRBV10-3,-,CAISDQGVEQFF
TRBJ2-5,TRBV5-1,-,CASSKGQEETQYF
TRBJ1-6,TRBV20-1,-,CSATEAMGGSPLHF
-,TRBV9,few,CASSPPHREDEQYF
TRBJ2-3,TRBV20-1,-,CSARVSGQGFTDTQYF
TRBJ2-7,TRBV20-1,-,CSASPNSGRGVYEQYF
TRBJ2-1,TRBV7-2,-,CASSPRTGSGEQFF
-,TRBV11-2,-,CASSLDRAAPYEQYF
TRBJ2-5,TRBV4-3,-,CASSQGTGGRTQYF
TRBJ2-3,TRBV12-3/TRBV12-4,-,CASPLTLAGGVWDTQYF
TRBJ2-3,TRBV20-1,-,CSARTGSSTDTQYF
TRBJ2-3,TRBV7-6,once,CASSQTGIGTDTQYF
TRBJ1-2,TRBV20-1,-,CSARVGQSYGYTF
TRBJ2-5,TRBV5-5,few,CASSLEAAQETQYF
TRBJ2-7,TRBV12-3/TRBV12-4,few,CASSQTGTTYEQYF
TRBJ2-5,TRBV20-1,few,CSARWAGNWQETQYF
TRBJ2-3,TRBV7-2,-,CASSLVLRGGTDTQYF
TRBJ1-2,TRBV27,-,CATWGTDSTLGAGYTF
TRBJ2-7,TRBV9,few,CASSVGGRGPYEQYF
TRBJ1-2,TRBV7-2,-,CAILSGPRGYTF
TRBJ2-1,TRBV12-3/TRBV12-4,-,CASSKLAGSYNEQFF
TRBJ2-1,TRBV5-6,-,CASSFLSKGGRNEQFF
TRBJ1-1,TRBV7-9,-,CASRQTGATEAFF
TRBJ2-1,TRBV10-3,few,CAIGGTSTYNEQFF
TRBJ2-1,TRBV18,-,CASSPTPGEGSYNEQFF
TRBJ2-3,TRBV29-1,few,CSVNGGDTQYF
TRBJ2-1,TRBV6-1,-,CASSEAGVSGLYNEQFF
TRBJ2-5,TRBV7-2,-,CASNLYRQETQYF
TRBJ2-1,TRBV27,once,CASSLTGFGSYNEQFF
TRBJ2-1,TRBV6-5,-,CASGWTGVNEQFF
TRBJ2-1,TRBV6-6,-,CASREGGLYNEQFF
TRBJ2-4,TRBV29-1,-,CSAGHAIAKNIQYF